This T cell receptor (beta chain) was profiled in a study of T cell changes during pregnancy in multiple sclerosis (dated by TCRdb to about 2019). Study-level background: The study examined how the T cell repertoire changed over the course of pregnancy in women with multiple sclerosis.

About this clone itself: No cognate antigen has been identified for it. Base qualities are not recorded, but no much larger clone differs from it by a single base.

Libraries were prepared through the immunoSEQ multiplex PCR assay. Held by TCRdb, this immuneACCESS table contains in-frame sequences only and omits some clones. Under half of the omission traces to an unresolved V gene where checked; the cause of the rest is unknown. The sample table contains 35,000 to 50,000 clones; only one count was recorded for 88% of them. The ten top clones hold more than 0.9% of the sample. Looking up the germline V gene yields CDR1 SGHVS and CDR2 FNYEAQ. The cysteine opens and the phenylalanine closes a CDR3 of 14 amino acids. CDR3 DNA is the only sequence kept; it has 42 bases, read in frame from the first base. Trimming removed 5 bases from V and 3 bases from J; the gene matches leave 6 bases unexplained.

This receptor chain uses TRBV7-6 and TRBJ2-7; 8 of the junction bases match TRBD1. Here the sequenced sample was CD4+ T cells from peripheral blood mononuclear cells, taken in the second trimester of pregnancy. The TCR was taken from a female donor with multiple sclerosis, enrolled in a pregnancy study. The CDR3: CASSADRVGYEQYF. The DNA sequence is TGTGCCAGCAGCGCGGACAGGGTTGGCTACGAGCAGTACTTC.